These 28 T cell receptor beta chains share one sample of origin, sequenced in a study of T cell responses to AZD1222 COVID-19 vaccine (dated by TCRdb to the early 2020s). Libraries were made using the immunoSEQ multiplex PCR assay. TCRdb provides this immuneACCESS table in a form limited to in-frame rearrangements. Some clones are lacking; in checked studies, under half of them reflect an unresolved V gene, and why the rest are absent is not known. The sample table shows roughly 120,000 clones, and around 88% are seen once. 4.5% to 6% of the sample comes from the top ten. In the paper's terms, the time point label means: baseline before first vaccination. The specimen comprised peripheral blood, sampled on day 0 of AZD1222 vaccination. These receptors were taken from an adult in good health.

This clone was recorded only once. This chain links TRBV6-1 with TRBJ2-2, with D perhaps matching TRBD1 (6 bases). CDR1 is MNHNS, CDR2 SASEGT, per germline. This CDR3 comprises 16 residues. V lost 4 bases and J 2 bases, leaving 14 bases between the germline ends. This chain's CDR3 is CASSAQGFPNTGELFF. In nucleotides, the CDR3 is TGTGCCAGCAGTGCACAGGGTTTCCCCAACACCGGGGAGCTGTTTTTT.

The rearrangement uses TRBV11-2 and TRBJ2-5; D possibly uses TRBD1 or TRBD2 (6 bases each). V was cut by 1 base and J by 6 bases, with 18 bases left in between. Per germline, CDR1 SGHAT and CDR2 FQNNGV. The CDR3 covers 16 residues. The CDR3 bases are TGTGCCAGCAGCTTAGGCTCCGGGGGCCTGAAACAGACCCAGTACTTC. This sequence encodes CASSLGSGGLKQTQYF.

V and J are TRBV6-2 or TRBV6-3 and TRBJ2-3; D perhaps matches TRBD2 (6 bases). V dropped 6 bases and J dropped 4 bases, with 11 bases sitting between them. The CDR3 runs 13 residues. Germline lookup yields CDR1 MNHEY and CDR2 SVGEGT. The DNA of the CDR3 is TGTGCCAGCAGCCCTAGCGAGTCAGATACGCAGTATTTT. It is translated as CASSPSESDTQYF.

The V gene is TRBV6-2 or TRBV6-3, the J gene TRBJ1-4, with D hard to call. Germline assignment: CDR1 MNHEY and CDR2 SVGEGT. CDR3 length: 14 residues. V was shortened by 0 bases and J by 7 bases, with 9 bases between the two germline ends. CDR3 nucleotides: TGTGCCAGCAGTTACTCCCGGGGTCGTGAAAAACTGTTTTTT. This gives the protein CASSYSRGREKLFF.

The chain uses TRBV15 and TRBJ2-5; either TRBD1 or TRBD2 may fit D (5 bases each). CDR3 length: 19 amino acids. The V end was cut by 1 base, the J end by 7 bases, with 28 bases between. The germline V gene encodes CDR1 LNHNV and CDR2 YYDKDF (reference sequence). The CDR3 region has the DNA TGTGCCACCAGCAGAGTTTTAGGGGAGATGAGGACTGGGTATGGGACCCAGTACTTC. The encoded protein is CATSRVLGEMRTGYGTQYF.

The CDR3: CASSNGVSMEAFF. CDR3 in DNA: TGTGCCAGCAGTAACGGGGTGTCAATGGAAGCTTTCTTT. J is TRBJ1-1 and V is TRBV6-2 or TRBV6-3; D unclear. The CDR3 spans 13 residues. CDR1 and CDR2 (germline): MNHEY, SVGEGT. V was trimmed by 5 bases and J by 8 bases, leaving 15 bases between them.

The gene calls are TRBV4-3 and TRBJ1-4, with D possibly being TRBD1 (5 bases). V shed 1 base and J shed 3 bases, with 18 bases lying between them. In germline, CDR1 is LGHNA, CDR2 YSLEER. The CDR3 length is 18 residues. The CDR3: CASSQVGPGGGANEKLFF. The CDR3 DNA reads as TGCGCCAGCAGCCAAGTCGGCCCGGGGGGGGGAGCTAATGAAAAACTGTTTTTT.

The chain links TRBV18 to TRBJ1-1, with TRBD1 matching 7 bases. The ends lost 4 bases at V and 1 base at J; junction bases unmatched: 3. Germline CDR1 is KGHSH and CDR2 is LQKENI. The CDR3 is made up of 14 amino acids. CDR3 residues: CASSQRTGNTEAFF. DNA of the CDR3: TGTGCCAGCTCACAACGGACAGGGAACACTGAAGCTTTCTTT.

The rearrangement joins TRBV2 to TRBJ1-4, with D perhaps TRBD1 (6 bases). The CDR3 covers 12 residues. Trimming removed 7 bases from V and 8 bases from J, with 11 bases in between. Per the germline V gene, CDR1 is SNHLY and CDR2 is FYNNEI. CDR3 sequence (DNA): TGTGCCAGCAAACCAAGGGGGGAAAAACTGTTTTTT. Translating gives CASKPRGEKLFF.

The chain uses TRBV5-1 and TRBJ1-5, with a weak D call TRBD1 (6 bases). This CDR3 has 14 residues. V was shortened by 4 bases and J by 4 bases, with 12 bases between the two germline ends. The germline V gene encodes CDR1 SGHRS and CDR2 YFSETQ. The CDR3 loop is CASSQQGGNQPQHF. The CDR3, as DNA: TGCGCCAGCAGCCAACAGGGAGGTAATCAGCCCCAGCATTTT.

V and J are TRBV6-6 and TRBJ2-3; tentative D call: TRBD2 (6 bases). This CDR3 is 15 amino acids long. V lost 5 bases, J lost 3 bases, and 15 bases lay in between. Germline V gene lookup returns CDR1 MNHNY and CDR2 SVGAGI (reference sequence). CDR3 amino acids: CASSPAWGVTDTQYF. In DNA form, the CDR3 reads TGTGCCAGCAGTCCCGCGTGGGGGGTTACAGATACGCAGTATTTT.

The gene calls are TRBV4-1 and TRBJ1-1, with unresolved D. Trimming cost V 1 base and J 1 base, with 10 bases left between them. Germline CDR1 and CDR2: MGHRA and YSYEKL. The CDR3 loop spans 15 amino acids. The CDR3, as DNA: TGCGCCAGCAGCCAAGTAAGATGGGGGAACACTGAAGCTTTCTTT. This encodes CASSQVRWGNTEAFF.

This sequence joins TRBV5-1 and TRBJ2-3; D is perhaps TRBD2 (6 bases). The CDR3 runs to 14 residues. Between the trimmed V and J ends, which lost 4 bases and 0 bases, there was a span of 9 bases. In germline, CDR1 is SGHRS, CDR2 YFSETQ. CDR3 nucleotide sequence: TGCGCCAGCAGCCCAGGGACTAGCACAGATACGCAGTATTTT. Amino acids: CASSPGTSTDTQYF.

This chain joins TRBV7-9 and TRBJ1-1; D may be TRBD1 (6 bases). The CDR3 is 16 amino acids. With 2 bases removed from V and 1 base from J, the gap between germline ends came to 14 bases. The germline V gene has CDR1 SEHNR and CDR2 FQNEAQ (reference sequence). This CDR3 is CASSLYTGTENTEAFF. DNA for the CDR3: TGTGCCAGCAGCTTATATACAGGGACGGAGAACACTGAAGCTTTCTTT.

This clone was seen just once. The chain employs TRBV4-1 and TRBJ1-5; D is unclear. Trimming cost V 1 base and J 4 bases, with 5 bases left between them. The CDR3 covers 13 residues. CDR1 MGHRA and CDR2 YSYEKL come from the germline V gene. DNA of the CDR3: TGCGCCAGCAGCCAAGTTTTGAATCAGCCCCAGCATTTT. It yields the protein CASSQVLNQPQHF.

The chain has TRBV5-6 and TRBJ1-6, with D possibly matching TRBD1 (5 bases). The V gene's germline CDR1 is SGHDT and CDR2 YYEEEE. Trimming removed 2 bases at V and 0 bases at J, with 9 bases between. The CDR3 totals 16 residues. The CDR3 nucleotides are TGTGCCAGCAGCTTCAGGGCCAGCTCCTATAATTCACCCCTCCACTTT. As protein: CASSFRASSYNSPLHF.

This clone was recorded once. The rearrangement uses TRBV19 and TRBJ1-5, with 7 bases aligning to TRBD1. Trimming removed 3 bases from V and 8 bases from J; junction bases left unmatched: 7. Germline-derived CDR1 and CDR2 are LNHDA and SQIVND (reference sequence). The CDR3 consists of 14 residues. The CDR3 protein is CASSMEGADEPQHF. In DNA form, the CDR3 reads TGTGCCAGTAGTATGGAGGGGGCGGACGAGCCCCAGCATTTT. The complete variable domain, with remaining parts taken from reference TRBV19 and TRBJ1-5, reads DGGITQSPKYLFRKEGQNVTLSCEQNLNHDAMYWYRQDPGQGLRLIYYSQIVNDFQKGDIAEGYSVSREKKESFPLTVTSAQKNPTAFYLCASSMEGADEPQHFGDGTRLSIL.

V gene TRBV28 combines with J gene TRBJ1-4, with 9 bases lining up with TRBD1. With 6 bases clipped from V and 8 bases from J, the junction kept 7 bases outside the gene matches. The CDR3 loop spans 14 amino acids. Germline CDR1 and CDR2: MDHEN and SYDVKM. CDR3 loop: CASRYGQGREKLFF. CDR3 in DNA: TGTGCCAGCAGATACGGACAGGGGCGAGAAAAACTGTTTTTT.

This chain connects TRBV10-2 to TRBJ2-5; 10 nucleotides align to TRBD2. The J segment lost 6 bases and the V segment lost 8 bases, leaving 9 bases of the junction unmatched. The CDR3 is made up of 14 amino acids. Germline-derived CDR1 and CDR2 are WSHSY and SAAADI. CDR3 sequence (DNA): TGCGCCAGCTCACGGTCTAGCGGGGGAAAGACCCAGTACTTC. Its protein is CASSRSSGGKTQYF.

V and J are TRBV2 and TRBJ2-3; possible D gene TRBD2, 6 bases. The CDR3 covers 14 residues. V was cut by 7 bases and J by 2 bases, with 13 bases left in between. The germline V gene encodes CDR1 SNHLY and CDR2 FYNNEI. The CDR3 sequence: CASTWDSTTDTQYF. For the CDR3, the DNA is TGTGCCAGCACCTGGGACTCCACCACAGATACGCAGTATTTT. Drawing the rest from reference TRBV2 and TRBJ2-3, the complete variable domain is EPEVTQTPSHQVTQMGQEVILRCVPISNHLYFYWYRQILGQKVEFLVSFYNNEISEKSEIFDDQFSVERPDGSNFTLKIRSTKLEDSAMYFCASTWDSTTDTQYFGPGTRLTVL.

The rearrangement links TRBV19 to TRBJ1-1; D is ambiguous. The germline CDR1 and CDR2 sequences are LNHDA and SQIVND (reference sequence). Trimming removed 9 bases from V and 1 base from J, with 9 bases in between. The length of the CDR3 is 12 residues. CDR3: CASDKRNTEAFF. CDR3 DNA sequence: TGTGCCAGCGACAAACGGAACACTGAAGCTTTCTTT.

V gene TRBV6-5 combines with J gene TRBJ1-5; D is ambiguous. The CDR3 sequence is 13 residues long. The germline V gene has CDR1 MNHEY and CDR2 SVGAGI. V was shortened by 6 bases and J by 7 bases, with 13 bases between the two germline ends. CDR3 nucleotide sequence: TGTGCCAGCAGGTCCTTCTATGACCAGCCCCAGCATTTT. Amino acid sequence: CASRSFYDQPQHF.

V usage is TRBV24-1 and J usage is TRBJ2-3, with 10 bases fitting TRBD2. CDR1 KGHDR and CDR2 SFDVKD come from the germline V gene. Trimming removed 5 bases from V and 5 bases from J; junction bases left unmatched: 9. This CDR3 is 16 amino acids long. The CDR3 DNA sequence: TGTGCCACCAGTGTGGGGCTAGCGGGGGCGGGAGATACGCAGTATTTT. It specifies CATSVGLAGAGDTQYF.

The chain couples TRBV15 to TRBJ1-5; 7 nucleotides align to TRBD1. With 5 bases clipped from V and 0 bases from J, the junction kept 10 bases outside the gene matches. The germline gives CDR1 LNHNV, CDR2 YYDKDF (reference sequence). The CDR3 is 17 residues long. CDR3 region: CATSEGQEQNSNQPQHF. The CDR3 nucleotides read TGTGCCACCAGCGAAGGACAGGAGCAGAATAGCAATCAGCCCCAGCATTTT.

This clone occurred once. The chain carries TRBV4-1 and TRBJ1-2; TRBD1 aligns across 12 bases. Losses at the gene ends were 3 bases for V and 3 bases for J; bases not matched to a gene: 2. The germline CDR1 and CDR2 sequences are MGHRA and YSYEKL. The CDR3 loop spans 15 amino acids. This CDR3 reads CASSQGQGADYGYTF. CDR3 nucleotides: TGCGCCAGCAGCCAGGGACAGGGGGCGGACTATGGCTACACCTTC.

This chain links TRBV6-6 with TRBJ2-7; 7 nucleotides align to TRBD1. Germline values: CDR1 MNHNY, CDR2 SVGAGI (reference sequence). V lost 6 bases and J lost 6; bases outside the gene matches: 5. CDR3 length: 12 amino acids. The CDR3 coding sequence is TGTGCCAGCAGCCAGGGGGTGGGCGAGCAGTACTTC. It specifies CASSQGVGEQYF.

This chain links TRBV27 with TRBJ2-1; the match to TRBD2 covers 10 bases. J was trimmed by 5 bases and V by 4 bases; bases with no gene match: 5. The CDR3 has 15 residues. Germline CDR1 is MNHEY and CDR2 is SMNVEV (reference sequence). The CDR3 loop is CASSSLGTSDNEQFF. DNA for the CDR3: TGTGCCAGCAGTTCTCTAGGGACTAGCGACAATGAGCAGTTCTTC.

CDR3 residues: CASRTGEANYGYTF. CDR3 sequence (DNA): TGTGCCAGCAGAACAGGGGAAGCTAACTATGGCTACACCTTC. The chain links TRBV6-5 to TRBJ1-2, with 7 bases lining up with TRBD1. Trimming at V came to 6 bases and at J to 0 bases, leaving 4 bases not matched to a gene. The CDR3 runs to 14 residues. Looked up from germline, CDR1 is MNHEY and CDR2 is SVGAGI.